Presented here are 26 T cell receptor beta chains from one specimen sequenced in a study of CD8+ T cells in alopecia areata. It was cDNA, reverse transcribed from extracted RNA, that served as the sequencing template. Repertoires were generated with immunoSEQ multiplex PCR, while TCRdb's copy carries only in-frame clones and drops some. Of hundreds of thousands of clones in the sample, more than 45% were seen once. This sample comprised CD4+ T cells sorted from blood, obtained at week 0. These receptors originate from a human donor with alopecia areata.

This clone has just one count. CDR3 coding DNA: TGCAGCGCCGACCCCCCAGGGTGGATCACTGAAGCTTTCTTT. Translating it yields CSADPPGWITEAFF. This sequence joins TRBV29-1 and TRBJ1-1; D perhaps matches TRBD1 (5 bases). The CDR3 runs to 14 residues. Trimming removed 7 bases from V and 4 bases from J, with 19 bases in between. Germline CDR1 reads SQVTM; CDR2 reads ANQGSEA.

The V and J genes are TRBV4-2 and TRBJ1-5; a weak D match, TRBD1 (6 bases). Germline V gene sequence: CDR1 LGHNA, CDR2 YNFKEQ. This CDR3 is 13 amino acids long. The V and J ends lost 3 bases and 5 bases respectively, with 8 bases between them. The CDR3 DNA sequence: TGTGCCAGCAGCCAGGACAGCTATCAGCCCCAGCATTTT. As protein: CASSQDSYQPQHF.

As to this clone: Other DNA sequences within the sample encode an identical CDR3. The chain combines TRBV29-1 with TRBJ1-2, with TRBD1 as a possible D gene (6 bases). Germline CDR1 is SQVTM and CDR2 is ANQGSEA. V lost 6 bases, J lost 4 bases, and 12 bases lay in between. The CDR3 runs to 12 residues. CDR3 in amino acids: CSVLRTAYGYTF. CDR3 bases: TGCAGCGTCCTCAGGACAGCCTATGGCTACACCTTC.

This clone has a handful of counts. The chain joins TRBV29-1 to TRBJ2-1; D is undetermined. The CDR3 totals 15 residues. Germline V CDR1 and CDR2: SQVTM, ANQGSEA. Trimming left V 4 bases short and J 8 bases short, with 21 bases between. The CDR3 is CSVGTLRSPGDEQFF. The DNA of the CDR3 is TGCAGCGTTGGTACACTAAGGTCCCCAGGAGATGAGCAGTTCTTC.

The chain uses TRBV5-6 and TRBJ2-6; the D is unclear. Trimming shortened V by 3 bases and J by 2 bases, and 9 bases separated the two germline ends. The CDR3 contains 15 residues. Per the germline V gene, CDR1 is SGHDT and CDR2 is YYEEEE. CDR3 region: CASSYQQTGANVLTF. As DNA, the CDR3 is TGTGCCAGCAGCTATCAACAAACTGGGGCCAACGTCCTGACTTTC.

In this sample, this clone turned up once. The chain has TRBV7-9 and TRBJ1-5; possible D gene TRBD1, 6 bases. This CDR3 has 15 residues. The germline gives CDR1 SEHNR, CDR2 FQNEAQ (reference sequence). The V end was cut by 5 bases, the J end by 3 bases, with 14 bases between. The CDR3 nucleotides are TGTGCCAGCAGCAATACGTCAGGGGTCAATCAGCCCCAGCATTTT. This gives the protein CASSNTSGVNQPQHF.

A word on this clone: One junction end disagrees with the germline gene, perhaps due to a read error. The chain uses TRBV5-8 and TRBJ2-7; 8 bases are a match to TRBD1. This CDR3 spans 12 amino acids. Germline V gene lookup returns CDR1 SGHTS and CDR2 YDEGEE. The CDR3, as DNA: TGTGCCAGCAGCTCTGGACAGGGAGTTCCGGACTTC. Translating gives CASSSGQGVPDF.

The J gene is TRBJ1-5, the V gene TRBV7-9, with a weak D call TRBD1 (6 bases). Trimming left V 5 bases short and J 7 bases short, with 15 bases between. Germline assignment: CDR1 SEHNR and CDR2 FQNEAQ (reference sequence). This CDR3 has 14 residues. CDR3 coding DNA: TGTGCCAGCAGCCCGAGGGGGGCTGGGCAGCCCCAGCATTTT. Translation gives CASSPRGAGQPQHF. Variable domain in full (rest from reference TRBV7-9 and TRBJ1-5): DTGVSQNPRHKITKRGQNVTFRCDPISEHNRLYWYRQTLGQGPEFLTYFQNEAQLEKSRLLSDRFSAERPKGSFSTLEIQRTEQGDSAMYLCASSPRGAGQPQHFGDGTRLSIL.

This clone was picked up a small number of times. The rearrangement joins TRBV10-2 to TRBJ2-3, with TRBD2 identical over 12 bases. With 0 bases clipped from V and 4 bases from J, the junction kept 2 bases outside the gene matches. Germline values: CDR1 WSHSY, CDR2 SAAADI. The CDR3 sequence is 16 residues long. DNA of the CDR3: TGCGCCAGCAGTGAGTCGGCTAGCGGGGGGGCAGATACGCAGTATTTT. Amino acids: CASSESASGGADTQYF.

The rearrangement uses TRBV4-2 and TRBJ1-2; no clear D. V was shortened by 0 bases and J by 0 bases, with 8 bases between the two germline ends. The CDR3 length is 15 residues. From germline, CDR1 is LGHNA and CDR2 YNFKEQ. The chain's CDR3 is CASSQDHNANYGYTF. The CDR3 DNA reads as TGTGCCAGCAGCCAAGATCACAACGCTAACTATGGCTACACCTTC.

This sequence joins TRBV29-1 and TRBJ1-5; D unclear. The CDR3 covers 13 residues. Germline lookup yields CDR1 SQVTM and CDR2 ANQGSEA. V was trimmed by 6 bases and J by 4 bases, leaving 13 bases between them. The CDR3 is CSVRSGGNQPQHF. CDR3 DNA sequence: TGCAGCGTCCGGTCGGGAGGGAATCAGCCCCAGCATTTT.

The chain couples TRBV6-5 to TRBJ2-3; D is undetermined. CDR3 size: 15 residues. CDR1 and CDR2 (germline): MNHEY, SVGAGI. V lost 3 bases and J 0 bases, leaving 10 bases between the germline ends. The CDR3 sequence: CASSYGLLSTDTQYF. CDR3 DNA: TGTGCCAGCAGTTATGGCCTGCTTAGCACAGATACGCAGTATTTT.

This clone was detected only a few times. One junction end disagrees with the germline gene, perhaps due to a read error. This chain links TRBV2 with TRBJ2-7; TRBD1 matches 8 bases. The CDR3 is made up of 12 amino acids. Germline values: CDR1 SNHLY, CDR2 FYNNEI. The CDR3 DNA sequence: TGTGCCAGCAGTGAAGACCCTCCGACAGGGGTCTTC. This translates into CASSEDPPTGVF.

This clone appeared many times. The chain employs TRBV10-3 and TRBJ1-1, with D tentatively TRBD1 (5 bases). The CDR3 is made up of 15 amino acids. CDR1 is ENHRY, CDR2 SYGVKD, per germline. V was shortened by 9 bases and J by 4 bases, with 21 bases between the two germline ends. The CDR3 sequence: CAISPGPIRGTEAFF. CDR3 nucleotides: TGTGCCATTTCTCCGGGACCCATAAGGGGCACTGAAGCTTTCTTT.

In this sample, this clone turned up a few times. V and J are TRBV2 and TRBJ1-2, with unresolved D. The germline gives CDR1 SNHLY, CDR2 FYNNEI. The CDR3 has 14 residues. V was clipped by 4 bases and J by 1 base, with 10 bases between them. CDR3 bases: TGTGCCAGCAGTGTCGGGGTCCTTAACTATGGCTACACCTTC. This gives the protein CASSVGVLNYGYTF.

V is TRBV5-1 and J is TRBJ2-1; D not resolved. The V end was cut by 4 bases, the J end by 3 bases, with 5 bases between. The CDR3 sequence is 12 residues long. Germline V gene data show CDR1 as SGHRS and CDR2 as YFSETQ. DNA for the CDR3: TGCGCCAGCAGCGGCAGCTACAATGAGCAGTTCTTC. Its translation: CASSGSYNEQFF. The whole variable domain, filled in from reference TRBV5-1 and TRBJ2-1, reads KAGVTQTPRYLIKTRGQQVTLSCSPISGHRSVSWYQQTPGQGLQFLFEYFSETQRNKGNFPGRFSGRQFSNSRSEMNVSTLELGDSALYLCASSGSYNEQFFGPGTRLTVL.

The V and J genes are TRBV14 and TRBJ1-1, with D perhaps matching TRBD1 (5 bases). This CDR3 has 13 residues. CDR1 and CDR2 (germline): SGHDN, FVKESK. Trimming pared 2 bases from V and 3 bases from J, leaving 7 bases between. CDR3 sequence: CASSQQGYTEAFF. CDR3 in DNA: TGTGCCAGCAGCCAACAGGGTTACACTGAAGCTTTCTTT.

The chain uses TRBV5-1 and TRBJ2-7; 7 bases agree with TRBD1. This CDR3 is 13 amino acids long. CDR1 and CDR2 (germline): SGHRS, YFSETQ. Trimming cost V 2 bases and J 4 bases; bases outside gene matches: 3. CDR3 protein: CASSFGTDYEQYF. DNA of the CDR3: TGCGCCAGCAGCTTCGGGACAGATTACGAGCAGTACTTC.

The chain joins TRBV29-1 to TRBJ1-2; D not resolved. Trimming shortened V by 6 bases and J by 0 bases, and 20 bases separated the two germline ends. This CDR3 contains 16 residues. Germline CDR1 is SQVTM and CDR2 is ANQGSEA. CDR3 nucleotides: TGCAGCGTCCCCGTCGTCGGCGAGACTACTAACTATGGCTACACCTTC. This translates into CSVPVVGETTNYGYTF.

V is TRBV29-1 and J is TRBJ2-1, with D possibly TRBD1 on 6 matching bases. The germline gives CDR1 SQVTM, CDR2 ANQGSEA. V lost 3 bases and J 7 bases, leaving 13 bases between the germline ends. The CDR3 covers 13 residues. CDR3 coding DNA: TGCAGCGTTGACTGGGACAATCTGAATGAGCAGTTCTTC. This codes for CSVDWDNLNEQFF.

The chain combines TRBV30 with TRBJ2-7; D is possibly TRBD1 or TRBD2 (5 bases each). V lost 2 bases to trimming and J lost 8 bases, with 13 bases between them. The CDR3 has 12 residues. Germline V gives CDR1 GTSNPN, CDR2 SVGIG (reference sequence). Written as DNA, the CDR3 is TGTGCCTGGAGTAGACAGACTACGCAGCAGTACTTC. Its translation is CAWSRQTTQQYF.

DNA of the CDR3: TGTGCCAGCAGCCCTACTAGCGGGTCCTACGAGCAGTACTTC. It yields the protein CASSPTSGSYEQYF. The chain is built from TRBV11-2 and TRBJ2-7; 9 positions match TRBD2. Trimming cost V 5 bases and J 1 base; bases outside gene matches: 3. CDR3 length: 14 residues. CDR1 SGHAT and CDR2 FQNNGV come from the germline V gene.

V gene TRBV19 combines with J gene TRBJ2-7; 9 positions agree with TRBD1. The CDR3 is 15 amino acids. Losses at the gene ends were 1 base for V and 6 bases for J; bases not matched to a gene: 7. CDR1 LNHDA and CDR2 SQIVND come from the germline V gene (reference sequence). The DNA for the CDR3 is TGTGCCAGTAGTATAGCTGGGACAGGGCAATCCGAGCAGTACTTC. It specifies CASSIAGTGQSEQYF.

The V gene is TRBV11-2, the J gene TRBJ2-4; D may be TRBD1 or TRBD2 (5 bases each). Trimming removed 3 bases from V and 2 bases from J, with 11 bases in between. Germline CDR1 SGHAT, CDR2 FQNNGV. This CDR3 has 15 amino acids. The CDR3 region is CASSLLRDPKNIQYF. The CDR3 DNA is TGTGCCAGCAGCTTGCTTCGGGACCCCAAAAACATTCAGTACTTC.

This clone appeared once. This chain connects TRBV6-5 to TRBJ1-5; D is unclear. The CDR3 has 10 amino acids. Trimming shortened V by 8 bases and J by 5 bases, and 4 bases separated the two germline ends. The germline gives CDR1 MNHEY, CDR2 SVGAGI. CDR3 loop: CASGDQPQHF. The CDR3, as DNA: TGTGCCAGCGGGGATCAGCCCCAGCATTTT.

The table lists this clone with a count of one. CDR3 in amino acids: CSVVVAEYEQYF. The CDR3 DNA is TGCAGCGTTGTAGTGGCGGAATACGAGCAGTACTTC. This chain joins TRBV29-1 and TRBJ2-5; D gene ambiguous. The J call could be wrong; TRBJ2-7 is a better fit for the DNA end. This CDR3 has 12 residues. Per germline, CDR1 SQVTM and CDR2 ANQGSEA.